The 28 T cell receptor beta chains presented below share a single source sample, sequenced in a study of shared clonotypes between healthy human individuals. Profiled with immunoSEQ multiplex PCR; TCRdb holds only in-frame clones, not every one. The sample consists of around 2.5 million clones, more than 85% of them appearing once. Sequencing was performed on naive CD4+ T cells from PBMCs. The subset: CD45RA+ positively selected. The receptors were gathered from a man younger than 35 in good health. Some clones in this sample may be carry-over from other donors' samples.

The chain combines TRBV7-9 with TRBJ2-7; D might be TRBD2 (6 bases). This CDR3 has 11 residues. The germline V gene has CDR1 SEHNR and CDR2 FQNEAQ (reference sequence). Trimming shortened V by 6 bases and J by 7 bases, and 10 bases separated the two germline ends. The CDR3: CASSRSGEQYF. CDR3 DNA: TGTGCCAGCAGTCGTAGCGGTGAGCAGTACTTC.

CDR3 DNA: TGTGCCAGCAGCTCACAAGCGGGAGGGCCTTACAATGAGCAGTTCTTC. This translates into CASSSQAGGPYNEQFF. The chain employs TRBV11-1 and TRBJ2-1, with TRBD2 matching 10 bases. The germline V gene has CDR1 SGHAT and CDR2 FQDESV (reference sequence). The CDR3 consists of 16 residues. The trim removed 4 bases at V and 4 bases at J, leaving 7 bases unmatched.

The chain recombines TRBV30 with TRBJ2-5; TRBD2 matches at 8 bases. V lost 0 bases to trimming and J lost 4 bases; unmatched junction nucleotides: 7. Germline V CDR1 and CDR2: GTSNPN, SVGIG (reference sequence). The CDR3 consists of 15 residues. This CDR3 is CAWSVNSGNAETQYF. CDR3 nucleotide sequence: TGTGCCTGGAGTGTAAATAGCGGGAACGCAGAGACCCAGTACTTC.

This clone has only one observation. The chain carries TRBV5-5 and TRBJ2-3; D is tentatively TRBD1 or TRBD2 (5 bases each). Germline loops: CDR1 SGHKS, CDR2 YYEKEE (reference sequence). CDR3 length: 14 residues. Trimming took 4 bases from V and 5 from J, leaving 14 bases between them. CDR3 nucleotides: TGTGCCAGCAGCCTTTACGTGGGGGAAGATACGCAGTATTTT. Residues: CASSLYVGEDTQYF.

This chain uses TRBV9 with TRBJ2-1, with a weak D call TRBD1 (5 bases). The CDR3 contains 15 residues. Germline V gives CDR1 SGDLS, CDR2 YYNGEE. The V and J ends lost 0 bases and 9 bases respectively, with 16 bases between them. The CDR3 coding sequence is TGTGCCAGCAGCGTAGCTGGGCAGGGTAGGGGTGAGCAGTTCTTC. Amino acid sequence: CASSVAGQGRGEQFF.

To note about this clone: At the DNA level, this CDR3 is encoded by other sequences in the same sample as well. The gene calls are TRBV5-1 and TRBJ1-2; D perhaps matches TRBD1 (5 bases). There are 13 residues in the CDR3. Trimming removed 0 bases at V and 4 bases at J, with 7 bases between. Germline assignment: CDR1 SGHRS and CDR2 YFSETQ. CDR3 sequence reads: CASSLDGTYGYTF. DNA for the CDR3: TGCGCCAGCAGCTTGGACGGGACCTATGGCTACACCTTC.

The CDR3 region is CASTPARQGKETQYF. The DNA of the CDR3 is TGTGCCAGCACACCCGCACGACAGGGGAAAGAGACCCAGTACTTC. The chain combines TRBV27 with TRBJ2-5; 8 bases map to TRBD1. Per germline, CDR1 MNHEY and CDR2 SMNVEV (reference sequence). The CDR3 is 15 amino acids. The V and J ends lost 7 bases and 3 bases, in that order; junction bases with no gene match: 10.

The CDR3 DNA sequence: TGTGCCAGCAGCCAAGATTTGAACATCACCCCCGAGCAGTACTTC. Translation: CASSQDLNITPEQYF. The chain couples TRBV4-2 to TRBJ2-7; D ambiguous. V lost 0 bases and J 6 bases, leaving 15 bases between the germline ends. There are 15 residues in the CDR3. Germline lookup yields CDR1 LGHNA and CDR2 YNFKEQ.

The chain links TRBV7-8 to TRBJ1-3; 9 positions match TRBD1. There are 16 residues in the CDR3. Germline V gives CDR1 SGHVS, CDR2 FQNEAQ. J gave up 0 bases and V 5 bases, and 5 bases lay outside the gene matches. The CDR3 DNA reads as TGTGCCAGCAGCCGGAGGGACAGGGTCTCTGGAAACACCATATATTTT. Its translation is CASSRRDRVSGNTIYF.

J is TRBJ1-1 and V is TRBV5-1; TRBD1 agrees at 7 bases. There are 14 residues in the CDR3. The V gene end was trimmed by 0 bases and the J gene end by 7 bases; junction bases not matched to a gene: 6. Germline V gene data show CDR1 as SGHRS and CDR2 as YFSETQ. CDR3 DNA sequence: TGCGCCAGCAGCTTGGTCCCACAGGGGTTTGAAGCTTTCTTT. Translated: CASSLVPQGFEAFF.

This clone was counted once. The chain joins TRBV2 to TRBJ2-3; 14 nucleotides agree with TRBD2. V shed 2 bases, J shed 5 bases, and the junction held 6 bases outside the gene matches. Germline V gene data show CDR1 as SNHLY and CDR2 as FYNNEI. CDR3 length: 17 residues. Here the CDR3 reads CASSERVTSGRGDTQYF. CDR3 nucleotides: TGTGCCAGCAGTGAAAGAGTGACTAGCGGGAGGGGAGATACGCAGTATTTT.

This chain connects TRBV5-1 to TRBJ2-7; TRBD2 matches 8 bases. Per the germline V gene, CDR1 is SGHRS and CDR2 is YFSETQ. CDR3 size: 16 residues. With V trimmed by 5 bases and J by 2 bases, 12 bases remained unmatched. The CDR3 protein is CASSFDGLAEAYEQYF. As DNA, the CDR3 is TGCGCCAGCAGTTTTGACGGACTAGCAGAAGCCTACGAGCAGTACTTC.

This clone is a singleton in its sample. The V call is TRBV28, the J call TRBJ2-6, with unresolved D. The germline gives CDR1 MDHEN, CDR2 SYDVKM. This CDR3 is built from 16 residues. V shed 6 bases and J shed 2 bases, with 14 bases lying between them. CDR3 residues: CASSNVKKPGANVLTF. In nucleotides, the CDR3 is TGTGCCAGCAGCAACGTGAAGAAACCTGGGGCCAACGTCCTGACTTTC.

The chain recombines TRBV9 with TRBJ1-2; 7 positions match TRBD1. CDR3 length: 16 residues. CDR1 SGDLS and CDR2 YYNGEE come from the germline V gene. V lost 4 bases, J lost 1 base, and 10 bases stayed unmatched. In DNA form, the CDR3 reads TGTGCCAGCAGCACGCAAGGGGGCCATGTTAACTATGGCTACACCTTC. Translated, it gives CASSTQGGHVNYGYTF.

The table lists this clone with a count of one. The chain uses TRBV27 and TRBJ2-2; TRBD2 matches at 9 bases. V lost 1 base and J lost 1; bases outside the gene matches: 4. CDR1 and CDR2 from the germline V gene are MNHEY and SMNVEV (reference sequence). The CDR3 runs to 17 residues. The CDR3 DNA follows: TGTGCCAGCAGTTTATATCCGACTAGCGGGAACACCGGGGAGCTGTTTTTT. This translates into CASSLYPTSGNTGELFF.

Points on this clone: The junction shows a germline mismatch at one end, possibly a read error. V and J are TRBV19 and TRBJ2-5, with D possibly being TRBD2 (5 bases). The CDR3 loop spans 14 amino acids. CDR1 and CDR2 (germline): LNHDA, SQIVND (reference sequence). CDR3 in amino acids: CASSRDFEAAALNF. The CDR3 coding sequence is TGTGCCAGTAGTCGGGATTTTGAAGCCGCGGCCCTTAACTTC.

The chain carries TRBV6-8 and TRBJ2-7; D is ambiguous. This CDR3 has 17 amino acids. The germline V gene has CDR1 MNHGY and CDR2 SAAAGT. Trimming left V 8 bases short and J 3 bases short, with 26 bases between. The CDR3 protein is CASVMFRRLPTDYEQYF. CDR3 sequence (DNA): TGTGCCAGCGTTATGTTCAGGCGGCTCCCCACCGACTACGAGCAGTACTTC.

V usage is TRBV7-2 and J usage is TRBJ1-1; a possible D gene is TRBD1 (5 bases). Deletions cut 3 bases from V and 2 bases from J, with 7 bases between. The CDR3 consists of 13 residues. The V gene's germline CDR1 is SGHTA and CDR2 FQGNSA. CDR3 nucleotides: TGTGCCAGCAGCTTCGGGGGAAACACTGAAGCTTTCTTT. Amino acid sequence: CASSFGGNTEAFF.

The CDR3 reads CASSLMPRLAGRVNEQFF. CDR3 coding DNA: TGTGCCAGCAGCCTAATGCCGAGACTAGCGGGACGGGTCAATGAGCAGTTCTTC. The chain couples TRBV28 to TRBJ2-1, with 11 bases matching TRBD2. The CDR3 spans 18 residues. The V gene's germline CDR1 is MDHEN and CDR2 SYDVKM. V shed 6 bases and J 6 bases; nucleotides not matched to a gene: 16.

The gene calls are TRBV7-9 and TRBJ2-1, with D unresolved. CDR1 and CDR2 (germline): SEHNR, FQNEAQ (reference sequence). The CDR3 has 15 residues. The ends were cut back, 8 bases at V and 0 bases at J, with 14 bases in the middle. CDR3 coding DNA: TGTGCCAGCGGGTCAACTTGGAGCTCCTACAATGAGCAGTTCTTC. Protein product: CASGSTWSSYNEQFF.

Notes on this clone: Other DNA sequences in the sample encode the same CDR3. The rearrangement joins TRBV9 to TRBJ2-3, with TRBD2 identical over 8 bases. The CDR3 is 15 residues long. Looked up from germline, CDR1 is SGDLS and CDR2 is YYNGEE. Trimming removed 2 bases from V and 4 bases from J; junction bases left unmatched: 6. CDR3 amino acids: CASSVLAGGADTQYF. In nucleotides, the CDR3 is TGTGCCAGCAGCGTTTTGGCGGGAGGAGCAGATACGCAGTATTTT.

A remark on this clone: One end of the junction fails to match germline, which may point to a read error. The chain joins TRBV2 to TRBJ2-7, with TRBD2 as a possible D gene (7 bases). Germline loops: CDR1 SNHLY, CDR2 FYNNEI. This CDR3 comprises 12 residues. The CDR3 protein is CASSEELAEGGF. For the CDR3, the DNA is TGTGCCAGCAGTGAGGAGCTAGCGGAGGGGGGCTTC.

The chain employs TRBV19 and TRBJ2-6; 8 positions agree with TRBD1. Germline values: CDR1 LNHDA, CDR2 SQIVND (reference sequence). The CDR3 runs 16 residues. V gave up 1 base and J gave up 1 base; unmatched junction bases: 0. Written as DNA, the CDR3 is TGTGCCAGTAGTATAGGGACAGGGTCTGGGGCCAACGTCCTGACTTTC. This gives the protein CASSIGTGSGANVLTF.

The sample holds one count of this clone. The J gene is TRBJ1-5, the V gene TRBV6-5, with D perhaps matching TRBD1 (6 bases). V was cut by 6 bases and J by 5 bases, with 11 bases left in between. The CDR3 runs to 13 residues. CDR1 is MNHEY, CDR2 SVGAGI, per germline. The CDR3 reads CASRPDRYQPQHF. The CDR3 DNA reads as TGTGCCAGCAGGCCGGACAGATATCAGCCCCAGCATTTT.

This chain joins TRBV28 and TRBJ1-5; no definite D call. With 4 bases removed from V and 11 bases from J, the gap between germline ends came to 9 bases. Germline V lookup: CDR1 MDHEN, CDR2 SYDVKM. CDR3 size: 11 residues. In nucleotides, the CDR3 is TGTGCCAGCAGTTCCGAATTAACCCAGCATTTT. Translation: CASSSELTQHF.

The chain employs TRBV20-1 and TRBJ1-2; TRBD1 agrees at 8 bases. Germline-derived CDR1 and CDR2 are DFQATT and SNEGSKA (reference sequence). The V and J ends lost 4 bases and 5 bases, in that order; junction bases with no gene match: 0. This CDR3 comprises 11 residues. CDR3: CSANRGYGYTF. In nucleotides, the CDR3 is TGCAGTGCTAACAGGGGGTATGGCTACACCTTC.

The chain employs TRBV5-1 and TRBJ2-2, with TRBD2 matching 8 bases. The CDR3 is made up of 16 amino acids. The V and J ends lost 2 bases and 4 bases, in that order; junction bases with no gene match: 7. CDR1 and CDR2 (germline): SGHRS, YFSETQ. The CDR3 here is CASSFPSGRGTGELFF. For the CDR3, the DNA is TGCGCCAGCAGCTTCCCAAGCGGGAGAGGCACCGGGGAGCTGTTTTTT.

The chain joins TRBV13 to TRBJ2-7; the match to TRBD1 covers 9 bases. This CDR3 has 14 amino acids. V lost 4 bases and J lost 4; bases outside the gene matches: 5. Germline-derived CDR1 and CDR2 are PRHDT and FYEKMQ (reference sequence). CDR3 in amino acids: CASSSRQGGYEQYF. CDR3 sequence (DNA): TGTGCCAGCAGCTCGAGACAGGGGGGGTACGAGCAGTACTTC.